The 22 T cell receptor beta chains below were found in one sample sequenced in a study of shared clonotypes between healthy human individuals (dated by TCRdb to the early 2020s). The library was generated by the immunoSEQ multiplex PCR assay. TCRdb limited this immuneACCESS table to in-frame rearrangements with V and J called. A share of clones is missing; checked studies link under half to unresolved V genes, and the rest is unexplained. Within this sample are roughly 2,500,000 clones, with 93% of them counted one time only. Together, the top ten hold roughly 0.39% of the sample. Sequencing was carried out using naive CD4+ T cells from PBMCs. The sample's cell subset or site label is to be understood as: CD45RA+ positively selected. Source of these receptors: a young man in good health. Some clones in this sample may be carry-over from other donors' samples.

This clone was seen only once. DNA for the CDR3: TGTGCCAGCGGGTGGACAGGGGTGAATGAGCAGTTCTTC. Translated: CASGWTGVNEQFF. The rearrangement links TRBV28 to TRBJ2-1, with TRBD1 matching 9 bases. The trim removed 8 bases at V and 7 bases at J, leaving 6 bases unmatched. This CDR3 is built from 13 residues. Germline V lookup: CDR1 MDHEN, CDR2 SYDVKM.

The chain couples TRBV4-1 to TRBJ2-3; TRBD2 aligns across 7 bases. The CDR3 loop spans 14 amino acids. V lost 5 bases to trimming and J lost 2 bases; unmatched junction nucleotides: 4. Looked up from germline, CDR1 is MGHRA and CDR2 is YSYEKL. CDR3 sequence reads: CASSASGLTDTQYF. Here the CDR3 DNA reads TGCGCCAGCAGCGCTAGCGGCCTCACAGATACGCAGTATTTT.

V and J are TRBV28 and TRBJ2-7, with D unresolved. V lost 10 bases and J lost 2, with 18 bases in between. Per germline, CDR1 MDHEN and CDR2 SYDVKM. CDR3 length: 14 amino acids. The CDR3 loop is CAIQRAGRPYEQYF. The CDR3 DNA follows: TGTGCCATCCAAAGGGCAGGACGCCCCTACGAGCAGTACTTC. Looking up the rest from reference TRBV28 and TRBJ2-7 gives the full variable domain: DVKVTQSSRYLVKRTGEKVFLECVQDMDHENMFWYRQDPGLGLRLIYFSYDVKMKEKGDIPEGYSVSREKKERFSLILESASTNQTSMYLCAIQRAGRPYEQYFGPGTRLTVT.

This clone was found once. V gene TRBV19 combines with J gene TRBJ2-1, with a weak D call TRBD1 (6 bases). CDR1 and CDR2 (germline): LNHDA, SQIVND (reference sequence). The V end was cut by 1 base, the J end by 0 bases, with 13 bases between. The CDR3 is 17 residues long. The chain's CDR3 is CASSIALRGSSYNEQFF. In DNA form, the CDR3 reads TGTGCCAGTAGTATAGCCCTCAGGGGTAGCTCCTACAATGAGCAGTTCTTC.

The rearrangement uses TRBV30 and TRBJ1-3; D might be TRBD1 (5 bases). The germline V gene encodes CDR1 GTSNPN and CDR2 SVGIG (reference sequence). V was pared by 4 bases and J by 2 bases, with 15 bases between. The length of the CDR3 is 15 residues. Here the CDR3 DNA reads TGTGCCTGGACCGTGGGGGTAATAACTGGAAACACCATATATTTT. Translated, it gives CAWTVGVITGNTIYF.

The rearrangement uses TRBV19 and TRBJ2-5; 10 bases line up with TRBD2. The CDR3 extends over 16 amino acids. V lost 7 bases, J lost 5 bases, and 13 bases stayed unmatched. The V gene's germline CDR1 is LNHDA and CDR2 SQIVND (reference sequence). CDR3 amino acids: CASTGSGRAGVETQYF. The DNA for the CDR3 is TGTGCCAGTACGGGCAGCGGGAGGGCCGGGGTTGAGACCCAGTACTTC. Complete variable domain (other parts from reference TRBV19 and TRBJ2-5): DGGITQSPKYLFRKEGQNVTLSCEQNLNHDAMYWYRQDPGQGLRLIYYSQIVNDFQKGDIAEGYSVSREKKESFPLTVTSAQKNPTAFYLCASTGSGRAGVETQYFGPGTRLLVL.

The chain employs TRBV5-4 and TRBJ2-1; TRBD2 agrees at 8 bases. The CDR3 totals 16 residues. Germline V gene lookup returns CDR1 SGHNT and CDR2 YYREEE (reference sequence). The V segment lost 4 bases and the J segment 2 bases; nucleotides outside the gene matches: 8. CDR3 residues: CASSREGPRPYNEQFF. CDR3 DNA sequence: TGTGCCAGCAGCCGGGAGGGTCCCAGGCCCTACAATGAGCAGTTCTTC.

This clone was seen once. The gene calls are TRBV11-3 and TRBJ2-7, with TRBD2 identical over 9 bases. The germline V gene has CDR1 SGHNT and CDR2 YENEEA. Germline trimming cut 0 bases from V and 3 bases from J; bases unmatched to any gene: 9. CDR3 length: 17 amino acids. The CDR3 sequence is CASSLDRAGGHLYEQYF. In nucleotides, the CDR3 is TGTGCCAGCAGCTTAGACCGAGCGGGAGGCCATCTCTACGAGCAGTACTTC.

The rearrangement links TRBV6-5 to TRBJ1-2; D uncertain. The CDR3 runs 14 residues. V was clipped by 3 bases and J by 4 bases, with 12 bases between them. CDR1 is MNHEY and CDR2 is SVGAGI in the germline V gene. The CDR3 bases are TGTGCCAGCAGTTATGCGCCCGGGATCTATGGCTACACCTTC. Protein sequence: CASSYAPGIYGYTF.

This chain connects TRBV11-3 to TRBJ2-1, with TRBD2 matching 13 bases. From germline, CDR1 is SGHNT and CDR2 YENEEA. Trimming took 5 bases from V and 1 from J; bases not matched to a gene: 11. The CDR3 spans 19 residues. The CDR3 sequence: CASSVSWTSGSGSYNEQFF. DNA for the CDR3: TGTGCCAGCAGCGTAAGTTGGACTAGCGGGAGCGGTTCCTACAATGAGCAGTTCTTC.

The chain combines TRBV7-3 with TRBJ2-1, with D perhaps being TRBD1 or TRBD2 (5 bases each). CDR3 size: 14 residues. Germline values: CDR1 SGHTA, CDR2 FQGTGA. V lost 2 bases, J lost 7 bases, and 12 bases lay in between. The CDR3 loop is CASSLVRGRNEQFF. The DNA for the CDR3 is TGTGCCAGCAGCTTAGTGAGGGGACGGAATGAGCAGTTCTTC.

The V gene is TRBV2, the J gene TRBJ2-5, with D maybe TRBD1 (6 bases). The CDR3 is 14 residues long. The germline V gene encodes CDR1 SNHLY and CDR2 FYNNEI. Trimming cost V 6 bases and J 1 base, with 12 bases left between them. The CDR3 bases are TGTGCCAGCAGGGAGACGACAGGCCAAGAGACCCAGTACTTC. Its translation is CASRETTGQETQYF.

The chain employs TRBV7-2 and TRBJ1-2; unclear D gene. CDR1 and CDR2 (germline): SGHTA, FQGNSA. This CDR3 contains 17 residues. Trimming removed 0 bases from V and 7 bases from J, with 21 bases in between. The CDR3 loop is CASSLAVSHVVFGGYTF. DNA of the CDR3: TGTGCCAGCAGCTTAGCGGTATCACACGTCGTCTTCGGTGGCTACACCTTC.

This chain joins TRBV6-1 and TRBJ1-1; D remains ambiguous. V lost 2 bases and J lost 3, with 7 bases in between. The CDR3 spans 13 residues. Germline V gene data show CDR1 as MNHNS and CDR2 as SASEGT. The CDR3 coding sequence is TGTGCCAGCAGTGAACCCGGAGACACTGAAGCTTTCTTT. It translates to CASSEPGDTEAFF.

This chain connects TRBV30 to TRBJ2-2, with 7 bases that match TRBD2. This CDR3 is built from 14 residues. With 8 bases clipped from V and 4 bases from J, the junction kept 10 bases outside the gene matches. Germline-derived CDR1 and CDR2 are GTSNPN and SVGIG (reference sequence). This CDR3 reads CATSGTTFTGELFF. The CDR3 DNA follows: TGTGCCACTTCCGGGACTACTTTCACCGGGGAGCTGTTTTTT. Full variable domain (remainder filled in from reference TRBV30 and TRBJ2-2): SQTIHQWPATLVQPVGSPLSLECTVEGTSNPNLYWYRQAAGRGLQLLFYSVGIGQISSEVPQNLSASRPQDRQFILSSKKLLLSDSGFYLCATSGTTFTGELFFGEGSRLTVL.

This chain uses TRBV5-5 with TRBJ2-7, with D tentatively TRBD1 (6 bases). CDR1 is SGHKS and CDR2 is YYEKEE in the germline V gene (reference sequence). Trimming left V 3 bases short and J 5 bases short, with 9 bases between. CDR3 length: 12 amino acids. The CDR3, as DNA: TGTGCCAGCAGCTCGGGGACACACGAGCAGTACTTC. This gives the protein CASSSGTHEQYF.

CDR3 sequence: CASSSQLNTGELFF. The CDR3 coding sequence is TGTGCCAGCAGCTCCCAACTCAACACCGGGGAGCTGTTTTTT. The J gene is TRBJ2-2, the V gene TRBV7-2; D uncertain. V lost 4 bases and J lost 2, with 8 bases in between. This CDR3 is built from 14 residues. The germline V gene has CDR1 SGHTA and CDR2 FQGNSA.

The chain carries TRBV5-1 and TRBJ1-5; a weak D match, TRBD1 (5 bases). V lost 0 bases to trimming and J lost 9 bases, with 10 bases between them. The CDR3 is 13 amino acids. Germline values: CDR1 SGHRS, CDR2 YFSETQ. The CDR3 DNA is TGCGCCAGCAGCTTGGCGGTCGGGGGGCCCCAGCATTTT. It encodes CASSLAVGGPQHF.

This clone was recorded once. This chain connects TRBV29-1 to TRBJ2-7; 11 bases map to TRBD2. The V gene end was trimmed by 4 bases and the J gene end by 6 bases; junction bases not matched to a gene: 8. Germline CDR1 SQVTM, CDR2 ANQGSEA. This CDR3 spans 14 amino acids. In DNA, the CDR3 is TGCAGCGTTGCCCTTCTAGCGGGAGGAGGCGAGCAGTACTTC. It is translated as CSVALLAGGGEQYF.

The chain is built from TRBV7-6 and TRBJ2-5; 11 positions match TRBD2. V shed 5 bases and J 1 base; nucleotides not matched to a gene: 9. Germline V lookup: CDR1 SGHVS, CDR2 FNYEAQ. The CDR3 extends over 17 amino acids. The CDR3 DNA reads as TGTGCCAGCAGCATAAACCCCGGGACTAGCGGCCAAGAGACCCAGTACTTC. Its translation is CASSINPGTSGQETQYF.

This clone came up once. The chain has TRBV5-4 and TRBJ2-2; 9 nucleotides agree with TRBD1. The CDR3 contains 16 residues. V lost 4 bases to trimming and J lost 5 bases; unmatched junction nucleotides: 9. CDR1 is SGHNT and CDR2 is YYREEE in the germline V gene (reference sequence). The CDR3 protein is CASSPLGQGGTGELFF. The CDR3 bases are TGTGCCAGCAGCCCCCTGGGACAGGGCGGGACCGGGGAGCTGTTTTTT.

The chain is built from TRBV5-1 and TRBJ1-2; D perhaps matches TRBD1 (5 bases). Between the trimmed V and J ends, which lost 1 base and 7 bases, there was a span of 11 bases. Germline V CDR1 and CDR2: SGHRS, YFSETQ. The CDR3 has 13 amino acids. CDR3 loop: CASSLSGVFGYTF. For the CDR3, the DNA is TGCGCCAGCAGCTTGTCGGGGGTTTTTGGCTACACCTTC. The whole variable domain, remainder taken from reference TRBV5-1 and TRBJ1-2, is KAGVTQTPRYLIKTRGQQVTLSCSPISGHRSVSWYQQTPGQGLQFLFEYFSETQRNKGNFPGRFSGRQFSNSRSEMNVSTLELGDSALYLCASSLSGVFGYTFGSGTRLTVV.